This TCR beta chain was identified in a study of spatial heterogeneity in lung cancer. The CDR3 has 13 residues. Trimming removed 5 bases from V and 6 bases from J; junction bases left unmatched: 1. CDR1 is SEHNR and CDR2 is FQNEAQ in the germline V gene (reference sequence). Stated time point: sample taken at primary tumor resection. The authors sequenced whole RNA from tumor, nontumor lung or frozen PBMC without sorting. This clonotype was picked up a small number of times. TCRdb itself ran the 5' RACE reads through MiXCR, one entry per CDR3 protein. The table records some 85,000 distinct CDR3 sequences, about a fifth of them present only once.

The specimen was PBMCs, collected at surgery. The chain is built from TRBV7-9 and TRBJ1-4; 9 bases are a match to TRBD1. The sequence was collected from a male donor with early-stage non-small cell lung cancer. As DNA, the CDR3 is TGTGCCAGCAGCCGGGACAGGGATGAAAAACTGTTTTTT. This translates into CASSRDRDEKLFF.